A single sample is the source of the 10 T cell receptor beta chains below, sequenced in a study of cytomegalovirus exposure and HLA in healthy donors (dated by TCRdb to 2016 to 2017). Library creation used the immunoSEQ multiplex PCR assay. For the multiplex PCR, a mixture combining 60 forward primers for TCR Vbeta segments and 13 reverse primers for TCR Jbeta segments was used. In TCRdb, the immuneACCESS table is reduced to in-frame sequences with V and J assigned. These tables do not hold every clone; where another copy was compared, an unresolved V gene accounts for under half, and the others remain unexplained. For this sample there are roughly 92,000 clones; over 70% appear just once. 20% to 25% of the sample lies in the top ten. The sample consisted of PBMCs. The source is a woman between 45 and 65 years old in good health and CMV-seropositive.

The V call is TRBV7-3, the J call TRBJ1-2; 7 bases align to TRBD1. CDR1 and CDR2 (germline): SGHTA, FQGTGA. The CDR3 consists of 13 residues. The trim removed 0 bases at V and 8 bases at J, leaving 3 bases unmatched. In nucleotides, the CDR3 is TGTGCCAGCAGCTTAACAGGGGGCAACGGCTACACCTTC. Translated, it gives CASSLTGGNGYTF.

The chain joins TRBV2 to TRBJ2-7, with 9 bases fitting TRBD1. V gave up 10 bases and J gave up 5 bases; unmatched junction bases: 9. Germline V gene lookup returns CDR1 SNHLY and CDR2 FYNNEI. The CDR3 totals 13 residues. The CDR3 is CATPDRGSNEQYF. CDR3 bases: TGTGCCACCCCGGACAGGGGTTCCAACGAGCAGTACTTC.

For this clone: The same CDR3 is also encoded by other DNA sequences in this sample. The J gene is TRBJ2-7, the V gene TRBV6-5; 7 bases align to TRBD2. This CDR3 is 12 amino acids long. V shed 6 bases, J shed 4 bases, and the junction held 3 bases outside the gene matches. In germline, CDR1 is MNHEY, CDR2 SVGAGI. As DNA, the CDR3 is TGTGCCAGCAGCCCCGGGGGGTACGAGCAGTACTTC. It is translated as CASSPGGYEQYF.

This clone was seen a handful of times. J is TRBJ1-2 and V is TRBV18; maybe TRBD1 (5 bases). Germline-derived CDR1 and CDR2 are KGHSH and LQKENI. Trimming left V 4 bases short and J 4 bases short, with 16 bases between. CDR3 length: 15 amino acids. The CDR3 DNA reads as TGTGCCAGCTCACTCGACGGGGGTACGAGCTATGGCTACACCTTC. This codes for CASSLDGGTSYGYTF.

Note on this clone: The junction differs from germline at one of its ends, possibly a read error. The identical CDR3 is also encoded by other nucleotide sequences in the sample. The chain uses TRBV14 and TRBJ1-1; a weak D match, TRBD1 (6 bases). Per the germline V gene, CDR1 is SGHDN and CDR2 is FVKESK. This CDR3 is 17 amino acids long. CDR3 coding DNA: TGTGCCAGCAGTCAAGGTCTTAAGCCAGGGGTGGGCACTGAAGCTTTCTTT. Its translation is CASSQGLKPGVGTEAFF.

This clone showed up just once. The rearrangement links TRBV6-1 to TRBJ1-6; 7 bases line up with TRBD1. V lost 3 bases to trimming and J lost 9 bases; unmatched junction nucleotides: 5. The CDR3 spans 14 residues. The germline V gene has CDR1 MNHNS and CDR2 SASEGT. DNA of the CDR3: TGTGCCAGCAGTGATCAAGGGGGCTCTTCACCCCTCCACTTT. This gives the protein CASSDQGGSSPLHF.

CDR3 DNA: TGCGCCAGCAGTGATCCTAGCTCCCACGTCGCAGATACGCAGTATTTT. Residues: CASSDPSSHVADTQYF. The chain combines TRBV10-1 with TRBJ2-3, with a tentative D call TRBD2 (5 bases). The ends were cut back, 3 bases at V and 4 bases at J, with 17 bases in the middle. CDR3 length: 16 amino acids. Germline loops: CDR1 WNHNN, CDR2 SYGVQD (reference sequence).

V usage is TRBV10-3 and J usage is TRBJ2-5; 10 nucleotides match TRBD2. The CDR3 spans 13 residues. Looked up from germline, CDR1 is ENHRY and CDR2 is SYGVKD. The J segment lost 5 bases and the V segment lost 9 bases, leaving 6 bases of the junction unmatched. The CDR3 reads CAISSGSGETQYF. CDR3 DNA: TGTGCCATTTCTAGCGGGAGTGGGGAGACCCAGTACTTC.

This chain uses TRBV9 with TRBJ2-7; tentative D call: TRBD2 (5 bases). The CDR3 is 16 residues long. Trimming took off 0 bases at V and 3 bases at J, with 16 bases between the two ends. Looked up from germline, CDR1 is SGDLS and CDR2 is YYNGEE. CDR3 sequence (DNA): TGTGCCAGCAGCGTAGATCTGCGGGTTAGTATCTACGAGCAGTACGTC. Its protein is CASSVDLRVSIYEQYV.

The gene calls are TRBV5-1 and TRBJ1-1; 10 bases map to TRBD1. Per germline, CDR1 SGHRS and CDR2 YFSETQ. The CDR3 length is 15 residues. J was trimmed by 6 bases and V by 4 bases; bases with no gene match: 9. As DNA, the CDR3 is TGCGCCAGCAGCACGGGACAGGGGATAAACGCTGAAGCTTTCTTT. It specifies CASSTGQGINAEAFF.